This is a list of T cell receptor beta chains from one sample in a study of shared clonotypes between healthy human individuals. Clones were read by immunoSEQ multiplex PCR, and TCRdb kept only the in-frame ones, dropping some. The sample carries some 980,000 clones, roughly 72% recorded once. Source material: memory CD4+ T cells sorted from blood. The receptor source for this set is a man aged 18 to 35 in good health. The CDR3 runs from the conserved cysteine through the conserved F or W. D genes are given only for firm matches. Clone size is stated in some rows and not others, as once, few, many or a class when expanded.

D,J,size,V,DNA,CDR3
.,TRBJ2-2,.,TRBV9,TGTGCCAGCAGCGCGACTAGGGTGCACGGGGAGCTGTTTTTT,CASSATRVHGELFF
.,TRBJ1-2,.,TRBV5-1,TGCGCCAGAGAATTACAACAGCGGGCGAAAAACTATGGCTACACCTTC,CARELQQRAKNYGYTF
TRBD1,TRBJ2-1,many,TRBV7-2,TGTGCCAGCAGCCTAGGACAGGGGGCGCCCAATGAGCAGTTCTTC,CASSLGQGAPNEQFF
.,TRBJ1-5,.,TRBV18,TGTGCCAGCTCCATAGGGCCAGGGGGCAATCAGCCCCAGCATTTT,CASSIGPGGNQPQHF
.,TRBJ1-1,.,TRBV5-1,TGCGCCAGCAGCCTCCCCCTCGGGCAGATGAACACTGAAGCTTTCTTT,CASSLPLGQMNTEAFF
TRBD1,TRBJ1-1,once,TRBV30,TGTGCCTGGAGGGCAGCCGGACAGGGAACAGAAGCTTTCTTT,CAWRAAGQGTEAFF
.,TRBJ1-1,.,TRBV16,TGTGCCAGCAGCCTGGGGGCAGGAGGAAATTTGGCTTTCTTT,CASSLGAGGNLAFF
.,TRBJ2-7,.,TRBV29-1,TGCAGCGTTGCAGTAGGGGGGGTCTACGAGCAGTACTTC,CSVAVGGVYEQYF
.,TRBJ2-7,few,TRBV15,TGTGCCACCAGCAGAGAAGGCGGCGGGGTTTACGAGCAGTACTTC,CATSREGGGVYEQYF
.,TRBJ2-1,.,TRBV7-9,TGTGCCAGCAGCAGTCTCGGGGGGCGCACCTACAATGAGCAGTTCTTC,CASSSLGGRTYNEQFF
TRBD2,TRBJ2-7,.,TRBV19,TGTGCCAGTAGTACGACTAGCGGGGGGGCCGAGCAGTACTTC,CASSTTSGGAEQYF
.,TRBJ2-2,.,TRBV30,TGTGCCTGGACATTAAACACCGGGGAGCTGTTTTTT,CAWTLNTGELFF
.,TRBJ1-3,.,TRBV6-6,TGTGCCAGCAGTTACTCCCATGAGCCGCCTCACACCATATATTTT,CASSYSHEPPHTIYF
TRBD1,TRBJ2-5,.,TRBV2,TGTGCCAGCAGTCGGACAGGGACGGGTACCCAGTACTTC,CASSRTGTGTQYF
TRBD1,TRBJ1-2,.,TRBV5-1,TGCGCCAGCAGCAGAAATACAGGGGACGGCTACACCTTC,CASSRNTGDGYTF
.,TRBJ1-4,.,TRBV6-5,TGTGCCAGCAGGCCATCGGGAAATGAAAAACTGTTTTTT,CASRPSGNEKLFF
.,TRBJ2-1,.,TRBV5-4,TGTGCCAGCAGCTTGGCCGGTAGCGGTTCCTACAATGAGCAGTTCTTC,CASSLAGSGSYNEQFF
.,TRBJ2-3,.,TRBV18,TGTGCCAGCTCACGATCACAGGGAGGGGCACCGACTAGCACAGATACGCAGTATTTT,CASSRSQGGAPTSTDTQYF
TRBD2,TRBJ2-2,.,TRBV7-2,TGTGCCAGCAGCCAACTAGCGGGAGCGGTCGGGGAGCTGTTTTTT,CASSQLAGAVGELFF
TRBD1,TRBJ2-5,few,TRBV5-1,TGCGCCAGCAGCACCGGACAGGGGGCAGAGACCCAGTACTTC,CASSTGQGAETQYF
.,TRBJ1-3,.,TRBV28,TGTGCCTCCCCTAGGGGGGACGGCACATCTGGAAACACCATATATTTT,CASPRGDGTSGNTIYF
TRBD2,TRBJ2-1,.,TRBV18,TGTGCCAGCTCACAAGCGGGAGAAGGAAATGAGCAGTTCTTC,CASSQAGEGNEQFF
.,TRBJ2-3,.,TRBV14,TGTGCCAGCAGCCAAGAGTATACAGACTTCACAGATACGCAGTATTTT,CASSQEYTDFTDTQYF
TRBD2,TRBJ2-5,.,TRBV27,TGTGCCAGCAGTCCTCGGACTAGCGGGGGGAATCGCGGCCAGTACTTC,CASSPRTSGGNRGQYF
.,TRBJ2-7,.,TRBV11-2,TGTGCCAGCAGCTCAGCCTATGTCGGCGAGCAGTACTTC,CASSSAYVGEQYF
.,TRBJ2-5,.,TRBV7-2,TGTGCCAGCAGCTTAGGACGGGAGACCCAGTACTTC,CASSLGRETQYF
.,TRBJ1-3,.,TRBV5-1,TGCGCCAGCAGCTTGGATGGCAGCTCTGGAAACACCATATATTTT,CASSLDGSSGNTIYF
TRBD1,TRBJ1-4,once,TRBV7-2,TGTGCCAGCAGCCCCGGACAGGGCGGAAAACTGTTTTTT,CASSPGQGGKLFF
.,TRBJ1-2,.,TRBV27,TGTGCCAGCAGTCCGGGAGGGTATGGCTACACCTTC,CASSPGGYGYTF
.,TRBJ2-5,.,TRBV4-1,TGCGCCAGCAGCCAAGAGGGAAAGGTCGGCAGTCGGGTAGAGACCCAGTACTTC,CASSQEGKVGSRVETQYF
.,TRBJ2-7,.,TRBV5-1,TGCGCCAGCAGCTTGGATCCGGGTTCCTACGAGCAGTACTTC,CASSLDPGSYEQYF
.,TRBJ1-1,few,TRBV5-1,TGCGCCAGCAGCTTGGGGCTTGCCGGAGGTGAAGCTTTCTTT,CASSLGLAGGEAFF
.,TRBJ2-1,.,TRBV2,TGTGCCAGCAGTGAAGGCCGAGCGGCCAGCTCCTACAATGAGCAGTTCTTC,CASSEGRAASSYNEQFF
TRBD1,TRBJ2-7,.,TRBV2,TGTGCCAGCAAATCAGGGGGCGAGTACGAGCAGTACTTC,CASKSGGEYEQYF
.,TRBJ2-5,.,TRBV19,TGTGCCAGTAGTACGGGCTGGGGGACCCAGTACTTC,CASSTGWGTQYF
.,TRBJ2-7,many,TRBV11-2,TGTGCCAGCAGCTTAGATCTACTTCACGAGCAGTACTTC,CASSLDLLHEQYF
.,TRBJ2-3,.,TRBV5-1,TGCGCCAGCAGCTTGTCTGGCAGGGATGCAGATACGCAGTATTTT,CASSLSGRDADTQYF
TRBD2,TRBJ2-7,.,TRBV7-8,TGTGCCAGCAGCCAGACTAGCGGGAGCACCTACGAGCAGTACTTC,CASSQTSGSTYEQYF
.,TRBJ2-1,.,TRBV7-2,TGTGCCAGCAGCCCCCTTAGAGGATCCGGTGAGCAGTTCTTC,CASSPLRGSGEQFF
.,TRBJ2-3,.,TRBV30,TGTGCCTGGAGTGTAAAGGGTGGCACAGATACGCAGTATTTT,CAWSVKGGTDTQYF
.,TRBJ2-5,.,TRBV9,TGTGCCAGCAGCGCGACTAGTAAACAAGAGACCCAGTACTTC,CASSATSKQETQYF
.,TRBJ2-7,.,TRBV9,TGTGCCAGCAGCGTAGATGGCGGGCCGTCCTACGAGCAGTACTTC,CASSVDGGPSYEQYF
.,TRBJ1-1,.,TRBV10-1,TGCGCCACGAGACAGGCCAGGAACACTGAAGCTTTCTTT,CATRQARNTEAFF
.,TRBJ2-5,.,TRBV18,TGTGCCAGCTCACCTTCGGAAGAGACCCAGTACTTC,CASSPSEETQYF
.,TRBJ1-6,.,TRBV27,TGTGCCAGCAGTTCCGAAGGATCAGGGAGCTCCTATAATTCACCCCTCCACTTT,CASSSEGSGSSYNSPLHF
.,TRBJ2-5,.,TRBV29-1,TGCAGCGTTGGTGAAGAGACCCAGTACTTC,CSVGEETQYF
.,TRBJ1-1,.,TRBV5-1,TGCGCCAGCAGTTTGGATTGGAACACTGAAGCTTTCTTT,CASSLDWNTEAFF
.,TRBJ2-3,.,TRBV13,TGTGCCAGCAGCTCGGGACGGTTGACGGGAGTGACCACAGATACGCAGTATTTT,CASSSGRLTGVTTDTQYF
TRBD2,TRBJ2-3,.,TRBV11-3,TGTGCCAGCAGCTTAACCTGGACTAGCGGGGATCAGAATACGCAGTATTTT,CASSLTWTSGDQNTQYF
TRBD1,TRBJ2-1,.,TRBV5-1,TGCGCCAGCAGCTCGGGACAGGGTGGGAACAATGAGCAGTTCTTC,CASSSGQGGNNEQFF
TRBD1,TRBJ2-1,.,TRBV5-1,TGCGCCAGCAGCCTGGGACAGAGTTACAATGAGCAGTTCTTC,CASSLGQSYNEQFF
TRBD1,TRBJ2-3,few,TRBV30,TGTGCCTACCAAAGACAGGGAGCAGATACGCAGTATTTT,CAYQRQGADTQYF
.,TRBJ1-2,.,TRBV7-2,TGTGCCAGCAGCTTACGGGCGGGCTATGGCTACACCTTC,CASSLRAGYGYTF